The subject of this entry is one T cell receptor beta chain. Its target is unknown. The naive gate required viable CD3+CD4+ or CD3+CD8+ cells with CCR7+CD45RA+CD45RO-CD95-CD27+CD28+ phenotype. Peripheral blood was collected from the related graft donor on the marrow donation day. The entry originates in a study of T cells after posttransplantation cyclophosphamide. Findings and limits, study-wide: Recipient CMV seropositivity and CMV reactivation strongly tracked TRB clonality. Donor CD8+ memory clones often dominated recipient blood repertoires at later times. Blood and skin or GI T cell repertoires showed limited TRB overlap.

The assay was immunoSEQ multiplex PCR, and TCRdb's table has in-frame clones only and misses some. The profile covers roughly 20,000 clones, with 95% to 98% appearing a single time and 0.15% to 0.2% taken by the ten largest. CDR3 size: 15 residues. J was trimmed by 2 bases and V by 5 bases; bases with no gene match: 2. The germline V gene encodes CDR1 SEHNR and CDR2 FQNEAQ (reference sequence). The origin of this receptor is a man between 35 and 55 years old in good health, CMV-negative, and a related stem cell transplant donor. The chain couples TRBV7-9 to TRBJ2-3; TRBD2 aligns across 12 bases. Material: naive CD4+ T cells sorted from PBMCs. The CDR3: CASSTSGRYTDTQYF. As DNA, the CDR3 is TGTGCCAGCAGCACTAGCGGGAGGTACACAGATACGCAGTATTTT.